This T cell receptor (beta chain) was obtained from a study of T cell repertoires in cytomegalovirus infection. The overall study: Public signatures in TCR beta pointed to CMV infection and matching HLA type. General observations from the study: Dominant in the ex vivo response were TCR beta clonotypes restricted by HLA-C and specific for CMV.

In regard to this clonotype: Its antigen is as yet unknown.

TCRdb independently ran MiXCR on the reads; one entry per CDR3 protein. The repertoire includes about 160,000 distinct CDR3 sequences, 15% to 20% of them detected once, and over 15% sits in the top ten. Germline assignment: CDR1 GTSNPN and CDR2 SVGIG (reference sequence). The trim removed 5 bases at V and 4 bases at J, leaving 4 bases unmatched. The CDR3 spans 13 residues. Sequencing used CD8+ T cells from PBMCs. The chain recombines TRBV30 with TRBJ2-1, with TRBD2 matching over 8 bases. This clonotype was obtained from a human donor in good health (CMV status not recorded). Some clones in this sample may be carry-over from other donors' samples. Here the CDR3 DNA reads TGTGCCTGGGAGCGGGGGCCGTACAATGAGCAGTTCTTC. Its translation is CAWERGPYNEQFF.